This passage covers 11 T cell receptor beta chains from one sample sequenced in a study of blood T cell repertoires in COVID-19. Here immunoSEQ multiplex PCR was the method, and the copy in TCRdb shows in-frame clones only, minus some. The repertoire holds tens of thousands of clones, 90% to 95% seen once, with approximately 4.2% in the top ten. The sample consisted of peripheral blood. These receptors all stem from a human donor with active COVID-19. The donor label of this sample is uncertain.

V is TRBV11-2 and J is TRBJ1-3; D call uncertain. Trimming shortened V by 0 bases and J by 1 base, and 10 bases separated the two germline ends. The CDR3 loop spans 16 amino acids. CDR1 SGHAT and CDR2 FQNNGV come from the germline V gene. The CDR3 coding sequence is TGTGCCAGCAGCTTAGAGTCTCGGGGTTCTGGAAACACCATATATTTT. Translating it yields CASSLESRGSGNTIYF.

The genes are TRBV4-3 and TRBJ2-7; 9 nucleotides match TRBD1. There are 16 residues in the CDR3. Per the germline V gene, CDR1 is LGHNA and CDR2 is YSLEER. After removal of 1 base from V and 3 bases from J, the junction contained 7 bases not matched to a gene. The CDR3 is CASSQGLAGQGYEQYF. The CDR3 DNA reads TGCGCCAGCAGCCAAGGTCTCGCGGGACAGGGCTACGAGCAGTACTTC.

The gene calls are TRBV5-1 and TRBJ2-2, with TRBD2 identical over 11 bases. The CDR3 spans 15 residues. Unmatched junction bases numbered 3, after V lost 5 bases and J lost 3 bases. CDR1 and CDR2 (germline): SGHRS, YFSETQ. CDR3 in DNA: TGCGCCAGCAGTGGGACTAGCGGCCACACCGGGGAGCTGTTTTTT. Protein: CASSGTSGHTGELFF.

The gene calls are TRBV24-1 and TRBJ2-2; 10 bases match TRBD2. J gave up 5 bases and V 3 bases, and 2 bases lay outside the gene matches. Germline V gene data show CDR1 as KGHDR and CDR2 as SFDVKD. The CDR3 extends over 15 amino acids. CDR3 protein: CATSDSGRVTGELFF. The CDR3 DNA sequence: TGTGCCACCAGTGATAGCGGGAGGGTAACCGGGGAGCTGTTTTTT.

The chain has TRBV18 and TRBJ2-5, with TRBD2 identical over 11 bases. The germline CDR1 and CDR2 sequences are KGHSH and LQKENI. V shed 3 bases and J 2 bases; nucleotides not matched to a gene: 11. There are 18 residues in the CDR3. The CDR3 region is CASSPVQLAGAEQETQYF. CDR3 DNA sequence: TGTGCCAGCTCACCCGTCCAACTAGCGGGAGCGGAACAAGAGACCCAGTACTTC.

V usage is TRBV6-2 or TRBV6-3 and J usage is TRBJ2-7, with a possible D match to TRBD2 (5 bases). Per germline, CDR1 MNHEY and CDR2 SVGEGT. The length of the CDR3 is 15 residues. Trimming shortened V by 2 bases and J by 5 bases, and 16 bases separated the two germline ends. The CDR3 coding sequence is TGTGCCAGCAGTTACGAGGGCGTACAAGAAGACGAGCAGTACTTC. This encodes CASSYEGVQEDEQYF.

The chain has TRBV9 and TRBJ1-6, with TRBD1 as a possible D gene (5 bases). The V gene's germline CDR1 is SGDLS and CDR2 YYNGEE. V dropped 4 bases and J dropped 0 bases, with 17 bases sitting between them. CDR3 length equals 18 residues. CDR3 in amino acids: CASSLLGGGGSYNSPLHF. In nucleotides, the CDR3 is TGTGCCAGCAGCCTCCTCGGTGGGGGGGGCTCCTATAATTCACCCCTCCACTTT.

The chain recombines TRBV24-1 with TRBJ1-5; maybe TRBD1 (5 bases). V dropped 5 bases and J dropped 1 base, with 11 bases sitting between them. This CDR3 comprises 15 residues. Looked up from germline, CDR1 is KGHDR and CDR2 is SFDVKD. The CDR3 DNA reads TGTGCCACCAGTGCCCGGAGGGGAAGCAATCAGCCCCAGCATTTT. Translation: CATSARRGSNQPQHF.

The genes are TRBV6-6 and TRBJ1-1; D is uncertain. Germline lookup yields CDR1 MNHNY and CDR2 SVGAGI (reference sequence). Between the trimmed V and J ends, which lost 2 bases and 2 bases, there was a span of 9 bases. The length of the CDR3 is 14 residues. CDR3 region: CASSYPETNTEAFF. CDR3 DNA sequence: TGTGCCAGCAGTTACCCAGAGACAAACACTGAAGCTTTCTTT.

The chain couples TRBV12-3 or TRBV12-4 to TRBJ2-1; D not resolved. The CDR3 totals 13 residues. V lost 5 bases to trimming and J lost 5 bases, with 10 bases between them. The DNA for the CDR3 is TGTGCCAGCAGTCCTGACCGGGACAATGAGCAGTTCTTC. Its protein product is CASSPDRDNEQFF.

The J gene is TRBJ2-5, the V gene TRBV7-6, with 11 bases fitting TRBD1. V lost 4 bases and J lost 5; bases outside the gene matches: 6. The CDR3 loop spans 15 amino acids. The V gene's germline CDR1 is SGHVS and CDR2 FNYEAQ. CDR3 protein: CASSSGQGARETQYF. The CDR3 DNA follows: TGTGCCAGCAGCTCCGGACAGGGGGCGCGGGAGACCCAGTACTTC.